These 3 T cell receptor beta chains were all obtained from the same sample, sequenced in a study of cytomegalovirus exposure and HLA in healthy donors. PCR was performed using 60 Vbeta and 13 Jbeta primers. Measured with immunoSEQ multiplex PCR; TCRdb has only the in-frame clones, and not every one. The data contain 200,000 to 250,000 clones, about 79% of them singletons. Material for sequencing was PBMCs. These receptors originate from a man aged 18 to 29 in good health and CMV-seronegative.

The CDR3 coding sequence is TGTGCCAGCAGCTTTGGAATGGGGGGAATAGGCACTGAAGCTTTCTTT. This gives the protein CASSFGMGGIGTEAFF. The chain combines TRBV7-6 with TRBJ1-1; D is possibly TRBD1 (5 bases). The CDR3 contains 16 residues. V was cut by 3 bases and J by 4 bases, with 18 bases left in between. CDR1 is SGHVS, CDR2 FNYEAQ, per germline.

The chain combines TRBV18 with TRBJ2-1; TRBD1 matches 9 bases. Germline V lookup: CDR1 KGHSH, CDR2 LQKENI. CDR3 length: 16 residues. With V trimmed by 3 bases and J by 4 bases, 7 bases remained unmatched. CDR3 in amino acids: CASSPSGQGIYNEQFF. DNA for the CDR3: TGTGCCAGCTCACCTTCGGGACAGGGCATTTACAATGAGCAGTTCTTC.

This chain joins TRBV2 and TRBJ1-1, with D unresolved. Germline V gene sequence: CDR1 SNHLY, CDR2 FYNNEI. CDR3 length: 14 amino acids. Trimming removed 4 bases at V and 0 bases at J, with 9 bases between. CDR3 sequence: CASSVTGMNTEAFF. CDR3 bases: TGTGCCAGCAGTGTGACCGGGATGAACACTGAAGCTTTCTTT.